The entry that follows covers one T cell receptor beta chain sequence. Antigen unknown. Because the CDR3's place on the DNA is in doubt, the DNA is left out and the CDR3 is given as listed by TCRdb. The sample belongs to a study of breast tumors, draining lymph nodes, adjacent tissues. Study-wide points: Tumor TCR diversity was below lymph nodes but above nontumor tissue. Data fit most tumor T cells coming from lymph node, expanding in tumor. Tumor T cell lymph node origin was a supported hypothesis, not proven. Tumor and nontumor repertoires were significantly more similar in luminal-like than in basal-like breast cancer.

Each CDR3 protein gets one entry after TCRdb re-called the multiplex PCR reads with MiXCR. In the table there are tens of thousands of distinct CDR3 sequences, roughly 55% of which are singletons. The CDR3 length is 13 residues, termini included. CDR1 is SGHTA and CDR2 is FQGTGA in the germline V gene. Sample: breast tumor tissue. The receptor comes from a female donor with breast cancer. Some clones in this sample may be carry-over from other donors' samples. This chain connects TRBV7-3 to TRBJ2-1; TRBD1, the D gene given by the table, was not confirmed from the DNA. The CDR3 here is CASSLTWGTGSFF.